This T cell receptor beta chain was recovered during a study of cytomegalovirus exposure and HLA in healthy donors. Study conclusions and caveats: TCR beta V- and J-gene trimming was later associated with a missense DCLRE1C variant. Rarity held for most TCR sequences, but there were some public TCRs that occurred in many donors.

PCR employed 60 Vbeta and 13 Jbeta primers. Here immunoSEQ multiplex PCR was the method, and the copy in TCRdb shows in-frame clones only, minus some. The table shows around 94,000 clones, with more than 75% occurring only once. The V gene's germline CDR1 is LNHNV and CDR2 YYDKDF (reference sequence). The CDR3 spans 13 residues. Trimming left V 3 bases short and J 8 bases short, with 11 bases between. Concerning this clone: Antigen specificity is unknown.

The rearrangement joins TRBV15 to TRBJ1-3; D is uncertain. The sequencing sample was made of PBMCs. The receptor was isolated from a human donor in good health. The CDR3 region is CATSSGDRDTIYF. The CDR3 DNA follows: TGTGCCACCAGCAGCGGAGACCGGGACACCATATATTTT.